The 32 T cell receptor beta chains below were found in one sample sequenced in a study of control samples from healthy donors and cancer patients. TCRdb's table, derived via immunoSEQ multiplex PCR, lists solely in-frame clones and lacks some. The sample contains 150,000 to 200,000 clones, approximately 94% of which appear only once. Sequencing was carried out using blood. Receptors were obtained from a young woman in good health.

This chain joins TRBV11-3 and TRBJ2-7; the D gene is possibly TRBD2 (5 bases). In germline, CDR1 is SGHNT, CDR2 YENEEA. Deletions cut 6 bases from V and 4 bases from J, with 16 bases between. CDR3 length equals 14 residues. CDR3 coding DNA: TGTGCCAGCAGGGTGAGGGAAAAGCCTTACGAGCAGTACTTC. It codes for CASRVREKPYEQYF.

The chain carries TRBV11-3 and TRBJ2-1; D is uncertain. This CDR3 has 15 residues. Trimming took off 1 base at V and 3 bases at J, with 10 bases between the two ends. Germline CDR1 SGHNT, CDR2 YENEEA. The CDR3 bases are TGTGCCAGCAGCTTAGGTCCCGCCGACTACAATGAGCAGTTCTTC. This gives the protein CASSLGPADYNEQFF. Full variable domain (outside the CDR3, taken from reference TRBV11-3 and TRBJ2-1): EAGVVQSPRYKIIEKKQPVAFWCNPISGHNTLYWYLQNLGQGPELLIRYENEEAVDDSQLPKDRFSAERLKGVDSTLKIQPAELGDSAVYLCASSLGPADYNEQFFGPGTRLTVL.

The gene calls are TRBV24-1 and TRBJ1-2, with D possibly being TRBD1 (5 bases). Trimming stripped 5 bases from V and 1 base from J, with 10 bases between. Per germline, CDR1 KGHDR and CDR2 SFDVKD. The length of the CDR3 is 14 residues. CDR3 nucleotides: TGTGCCACCAGTGGTCGACAGATTAACTATGGCTACACCTTC. Encoded protein: CATSGRQINYGYTF.

The V call is TRBV18, the J call TRBJ1-4, with 11 bases aligning to TRBD1. Germline CDR1 and CDR2: KGHSH and LQKENI. Germline trimming cut 3 bases from V and 8 bases from J; bases unmatched to any gene: 5. This CDR3 region has 15 residues. CDR3 region: CASSPEGTGGEKLFF. In DNA form, the CDR3 reads TGTGCCAGCTCACCGGAGGGGACAGGGGGGGAAAAACTGTTTTTT.

The chain combines TRBV29-1 with TRBJ1-4; 7 nucleotides line up with TRBD1. Per germline, CDR1 SQVTM and CDR2 ANQGSEA. CDR3 length: 17 amino acids. The J segment lost 4 bases and the V segment lost 0 bases, leaving 11 bases of the junction unmatched. The CDR3 loop reads CSVEDEGRGAGNEKLFF. CDR3 DNA sequence: TGCAGCGTTGAAGATGAGGGCAGGGGGGCCGGTAATGAAAAACTGTTTTTT.

The chain uses TRBV28 and TRBJ1-1; D call uncertain. Germline CDR1 and CDR2: MDHEN and SYDVKM. This CDR3 is built from 15 residues. Trimming removed 3 bases at V and 1 base at J, with 12 bases between. The CDR3 DNA sequence: TGTGCCAGCAGTTTTCGAGGGCAAAAGAACACTGAAGCTTTCTTT. It is translated as CASSFRGQKNTEAFF.

This rearrangement joins TRBV2 to TRBJ1-3, with D tentatively TRBD1 (5 bases). Trimming removed 4 bases at V and 2 bases at J, with 12 bases between. Germline CDR1 SNHLY, CDR2 FYNNEI. CDR3 length: 15 residues. CDR3 amino acids: CASSARGNTGNTIYF. As DNA, the CDR3 is TGTGCCAGCAGTGCAAGGGGTAATACTGGAAACACCATATATTTT.

This chain connects TRBV6-5 to TRBJ2-3; 8 bases fit TRBD2. Germline loops: CDR1 MNHEY, CDR2 SVGAGI. Trimming cost V 4 bases and J 6 bases; bases outside gene matches: 6. This CDR3 is 14 amino acids long. The CDR3 here is CASSWKRGGDTQYF. CDR3 bases: TGTGCCAGCAGTTGGAAACGGGGGGGGGATACGCAGTATTTT.

The chain joins TRBV2 to TRBJ1-6, with 9 bases aligning to TRBD1. The CDR3 is 13 residues long. Looked up from germline, CDR1 is SNHLY and CDR2 is FYNNEI. V lost 6 bases to trimming and J lost 10 bases; unmatched junction nucleotides: 4. CDR3 nucleotides: TGTGCCAGCAGGGGGACAGGGCTGTCACCCCTCCACTTT. Amino acids: CASRGTGLSPLHF.

This chain uses TRBV28 with TRBJ2-3; D uncertain. The CDR3 runs 12 residues. The germline V gene has CDR1 MDHEN and CDR2 SYDVKM. The germline V and J ends were trimmed by 5 bases and 9 bases, with 12 bases remaining between them. DNA for the CDR3: TGTGCCAGCAGTCCCCCTACCTCAACGCAGTATTTT. As protein: CASSPPTSTQYF.

This clone was seen only once. This chain's CDR3 is CASTRRENSPLHF. CDR3 DNA: TGTGCCAGCACCCGCCGGGAGAATTCACCCCTCCACTTT. The rearrangement links TRBV6-5 to TRBJ1-6; no firm D call. The V end was cut by 7 bases, the J end by 7 bases, with 11 bases between. Germline-derived CDR1 and CDR2 are MNHEY and SVGAGI. The CDR3 has 13 residues.

This rearrangement joins TRBV5-1 to TRBJ1-2; D is possibly TRBD1 (5 bases). V was shortened by 3 bases and J by 14 bases, with 23 bases between the two germline ends. Germline V gives CDR1 SGHRS, CDR2 YFSETQ. CDR3 size: 14 residues. DNA for the CDR3: TGCGCCAGCAGCTCGAATAACGGACCGTGGGGCGGAACCTTC. Its translation is CASSSNNGPWGGTF.

This clone has a single count. The V and J genes are TRBV27 and TRBJ1-1; D not resolved. Germline-derived CDR1 and CDR2 are MNHEY and SMNVEV (reference sequence). This CDR3 is 14 amino acids long. V shed 2 bases and J shed 5 bases, with 12 bases lying between them. The CDR3 loop is CASSLAEGWTEAFF. CDR3 in DNA: TGTGCCAGCAGTTTAGCGGAGGGATGGACTGAAGCTTTCTTT.

The chain is built from TRBV7-8 and TRBJ1-2; D is perhaps TRBD1 (5 bases). Between the trimmed V and J ends, which lost 3 bases and 4 bases, there was a span of 12 bases. Per germline, CDR1 SGHVS and CDR2 FQNEAQ. This CDR3 is built from 14 residues. The CDR3 DNA is TGTGCCAGCAGCTTGAGGGGCTCCCTCTATGGCTACACCTTC. Residues: CASSLRGSLYGYTF.

This chain connects TRBV5-1 to TRBJ1-1, with D perhaps matching TRBD1 (5 bases). CDR1 and CDR2 from the germline V gene are SGHRS and YFSETQ. This CDR3 spans 18 amino acids. V gave up 1 base and J gave up 8 bases, with 27 bases separating them. In nucleotides, the CDR3 is TGCGCCAGCAGCTTGCGCGGGACGCCGGGACCTCCCTTGCCCGAAGCTTTCTTT. This sequence encodes CASSLRGTPGPPLPEAFF.

This rearrangement joins TRBV6-2 or TRBV6-3 to TRBJ1-4; 8 bases align to TRBD1. Germline V gene lookup returns CDR1 MNHEY and CDR2 SVGEGT. Trimming removed 5 bases from V and 8 bases from J; junction bases left unmatched: 7. The CDR3 consists of 14 residues. In nucleotides, the CDR3 is TGTGCCAGCAGTCCCACAGGGGGTTGGGAAAAACTGTTTTTT. Translating it yields CASSPTGGWEKLFF.

The CDR3 DNA reads as TGTGCCAGTAGTATAGATCTAAGGGAGACAGGGGTCTATGGCTACACCTTC. Translation gives CASSIDLRETGVYGYTF. The V and J genes are TRBV19 and TRBJ1-2; 8 bases map to TRBD1. CDR1 and CDR2 from the germline V gene are LNHDA and SQIVND (reference sequence). V lost 0 bases, J lost 4 bases, and 10 bases stayed unmatched. The CDR3 runs 17 residues.

The chain uses TRBV28 and TRBJ2-1; D gene unclear. V dropped 5 bases and J dropped 7 bases, with 9 bases sitting between them. CDR1 is MDHEN and CDR2 is SYDVKM in the germline V gene. The length of the CDR3 is 12 residues. The CDR3 is CASSPRWNEQFF. CDR3 DNA sequence: TGTGCCAGCAGTCCGAGGTGGAATGAGCAGTTCTTC.

This clone occurred once. The chain has TRBV4-3 and TRBJ2-7; 9 nucleotides agree with TRBD1. Unmatched junction bases numbered 4, after V lost 0 bases and J lost 4 bases. Looked up from germline, CDR1 is LGHNA and CDR2 is YSLEER. This CDR3 region has 15 residues. The CDR3 sequence: CASSQEGTGWYEQYF. CDR3 nucleotides: TGCGCCAGCAGCCAAGAAGGGACAGGGTGGTACGAGCAGTACTTC.

The gene calls are TRBV24-1 and TRBJ1-2; maybe TRBD1 (5 bases). V gave up 3 bases and J gave up 7 bases, with 8 bases separating them. Looked up from germline, CDR1 is KGHDR and CDR2 is SFDVKD. There are 12 residues in the CDR3. Here the CDR3 DNA reads TGTGCCACCAGTGATGACAGTTTTGGCTACACCTTC. It codes for CATSDDSFGYTF.

The chain couples TRBV7-2 to TRBJ1-2; possible D gene TRBD1, 5 bases. V gave up 8 bases and J gave up 0 bases, with 10 bases separating them. Germline CDR1 reads SGHTA; CDR2 reads FQGNSA. The CDR3 has 13 amino acids. CDR3 DNA sequence: TGTGCCAGCGGGACGGGCTCTAACTATGGCTACACCTTC. It codes for CASGTGSNYGYTF.

The V gene is TRBV12-3 or TRBV12-4, the J gene TRBJ1-1; D gene unclear. The CDR3 consists of 11 residues. Between the trimmed V and J ends, which lost 7 bases and 0 bases, there was a span of 3 bases. This chain's CDR3 is CASKVNTEAFF. CDR3 bases: TGTGCCAGCAAGGTGAACACTGAAGCTTTCTTT.

The chain has TRBV19 and TRBJ2-7; 9 bases are shared with TRBD1. CDR1 and CDR2 (germline): LNHDA, SQIVND (reference sequence). J gave up 6 bases and V 3 bases, and 3 bases lay outside the gene matches. The CDR3 consists of 13 residues. Here the CDR3 reads CASSIRDRVEQYF. The CDR3 coding sequence is TGTGCCAGTAGTATCAGGGACAGGGTCGAGCAGTACTTC.

This rearrangement joins TRBV28 to TRBJ1-4; no definite D call. This CDR3 is built from 15 residues. Trimming left V 6 bases short and J 0 bases short, with 11 bases between. CDR1 MDHEN and CDR2 SYDVKM come from the germline V gene. Here the CDR3 DNA reads TGTGCCAGCAGCACCGTGCCATCAACTAATGAAAAACTGTTTTTT. Translating it yields CASSTVPSTNEKLFF.

J is TRBJ2-7 and V is TRBV7-2; D is undetermined. V was clipped by 3 bases and J by 4 bases, with 13 bases between them. CDR1 SGHTA and CDR2 FQGNSA come from the germline V gene. CDR3 length equals 14 residues. This CDR3 is CASSLFYGQYEQYF. DNA of the CDR3: TGTGCCAGCAGCTTGTTTTATGGTCAGTACGAGCAGTACTTC. Based on the CDR3 plus reference TRBV7-2 and TRBJ2-7, the full variable domain is GAGVSQSPSNKVTEKGKDVELRCDPISGHTALYWYRQSLGQGLEFLIYFQGNSAPDKSGLPSDRFSAERTGGSVSTLTIQRTQQEDSAVYLCASSLFYGQYEQYFGPGTRLTVT.

V usage is TRBV11-2 and J usage is TRBJ1-2, with 9 bases matching TRBD1. V trimming: 4 bases; J trimming: 8 bases; junction bases outside the gene matches: 11. Germline V gene lookup returns CDR1 SGHAT and CDR2 FQNNGV. CDR3 length: 15 amino acids. This chain's CDR3 is CASSSIGQGLQGYTF. CDR3 DNA: TGTGCCAGCAGCTCAATAGGACAGGGGCTCCAAGGCTACACCTTC.

The chain combines TRBV5-1 with TRBJ2-7; either TRBD1 or TRBD2 may fit D (6 bases each). Germline V gives CDR1 SGHRS, CDR2 YFSETQ. V was shortened by 4 bases and J by 3 bases, with 20 bases between the two germline ends. CDR3 size: 16 residues. CDR3 protein: CASSPIGGGVDYEQYF. DNA of the CDR3: TGCGCCAGCAGCCCGATTGGGGGCGGGGTTGACTACGAGCAGTACTTC.

The J gene is TRBJ2-5, the V gene TRBV18, with 9 bases matching TRBD2. The CDR3 totals 16 residues. Germline loops: CDR1 KGHSH, CDR2 LQKENI. The V and J ends lost 1 base and 5 bases, in that order; junction bases with no gene match: 8. The CDR3 protein is CASSPRVAGVLETQYF. CDR3 sequence (DNA): TGTGCCAGCTCACCACGAGTAGCGGGAGTTTTGGAGACCCAGTACTTC. The variable domain in full, completed from reference TRBV18 and TRBJ2-5, reads NAGVMQNPRHLVRRRGQEARLRCSPMKGHSHVYWYRQLPEEGLKFMVYLQKENIIDESGMPKERFSAEFPKEGPSILRIQQVVRGDSAAYFCASSPRVAGVLETQYFGPGTRLLVL.

DNA for the CDR3: TGTGCCAGCAGTCCTAGACAGGGGGCGCAGAGTCAGCCCCAGCATTTT. Translated, it gives CASSPRQGAQSQPQHF. The chain has TRBV14 and TRBJ1-5; 10 bases agree with TRBD1. Germline V gene lookup returns CDR1 SGHDN and CDR2 FVKESK. The V and J ends lost 6 bases and 6 bases, in that order; junction bases with no gene match: 11. This CDR3 is built from 16 residues. Looking up the rest from reference TRBV14 and TRBJ1-5 gives the full variable domain: EAGVTQFPSHSVIEKGQTVTLRCDPISGHDNLYWYRRVMGKEIKFLLHFVKESKQDESGMPNNRFLAERTGGTYSTLKVQPAELEDSGVYFCASSPRQGAQSQPQHFGDGTRLSIL.

The gene calls are TRBV24-1 and TRBJ2-1, with D maybe TRBD2 (6 bases). V lost 4 bases, J lost 0 bases, and 9 bases lay in between. The CDR3 has 15 residues. Germline CDR1 reads KGHDR; CDR2 reads SFDVKD. CDR3 sequence reads: CATSEGGISYNEQFF. The CDR3 DNA reads TGTGCCACCAGTGAGGGCGGGATCTCCTACAATGAGCAGTTCTTC.

This clone was seen once. The rearrangement uses TRBV25-1 and TRBJ1-2; no reliable D call. Germline V CDR1 and CDR2: MGHDK, SYGVNS. Trimming pared 1 base from V and 3 bases from J, leaving 3 bases between. The length of the CDR3 is 12 residues. The CDR3 DNA follows: TGTGCCAGCAGTGAATGGGACTATGGCTACACCTTC. Its protein is CASSEWDYGYTF.

This sequence joins TRBV19 and TRBJ1-5; the D is unclear. Germline V gene sequence: CDR1 LNHDA, CDR2 SQIVND (reference sequence). Between the trimmed V and J ends, which lost 1 base and 2 bases, there was a span of 6 bases. The CDR3 extends over 14 amino acids. CDR3 DNA sequence: TGTGCCAGTAGTATAGGTAGTGGCAATCAGCCCCAGCATTTT. It encodes CASSIGSGNQPQHF.